This paragraph covers one TCR beta chain sequence. The CDR3 covers 15 residues. Between the trimmed V and J ends, which lost 6 bases and 0 bases, there was a span of 12 bases. Germline assignment: CDR1 LNHDA and CDR2 SQIVND (reference sequence). The sample belongs to a study of blood T cell repertoires in COVID-19. Looking at the study overall: COVID-19 samples collected from the United States, Italy and Spain covered acute and convalescent phases. Sources were T cells, B-cell-depleted T cells, or PBMCs; the material itself was cDNA or gDNA.

As processed by the authors: Amplification with reference gene primers provided the estimates of nucleated cell counts. TCRdb's table, derived via immunoSEQ multiplex PCR, lists solely in-frame clones and lacks some. That table supplies the V and J calls and clone size; D and trimming were determined from the DNA. The profile shows under 200,000 clones, 87% of them singletons. This clonotype was obtained from a middle-aged man with active or convalescent COVID-19. This rearrangement joins TRBV19 to TRBJ1-5; no firm D call. The sample consisted of peripheral blood. The CDR3 region is CASSPGRSSNQPQHF. DNA of the CDR3: TGTGCCAGTAGCCCGGGGAGGAGTAGCAATCAGCCCCAGCATTTT.